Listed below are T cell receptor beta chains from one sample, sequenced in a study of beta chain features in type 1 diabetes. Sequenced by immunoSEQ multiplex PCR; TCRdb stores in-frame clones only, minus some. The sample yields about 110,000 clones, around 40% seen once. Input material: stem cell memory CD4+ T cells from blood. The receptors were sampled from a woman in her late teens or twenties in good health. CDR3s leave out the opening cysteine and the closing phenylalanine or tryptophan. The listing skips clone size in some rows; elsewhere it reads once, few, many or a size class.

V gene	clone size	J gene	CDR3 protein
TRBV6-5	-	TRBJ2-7	ASSYSGRTRYEQY
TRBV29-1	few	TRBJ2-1	SVLRDRGYNEQF
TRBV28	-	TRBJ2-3	ASSLTGATSTDTQY
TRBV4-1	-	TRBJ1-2	ASSQDAGFYGYT
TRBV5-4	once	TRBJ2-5	ASSRPTSGRGETQY
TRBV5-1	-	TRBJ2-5	ASSRVWEETQY
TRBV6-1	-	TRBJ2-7	ASSGGSGDEQY
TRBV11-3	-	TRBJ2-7	ASSLSQGPYEQY
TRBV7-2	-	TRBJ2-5	ASSLGLGVRETQY
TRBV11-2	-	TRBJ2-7	ASSLPGASKEH
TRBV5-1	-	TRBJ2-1	ASSPPSGMIGDEQF
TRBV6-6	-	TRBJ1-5	ASSYGRRKGNQPQH
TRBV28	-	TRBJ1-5	ASSLEGDSQPQH
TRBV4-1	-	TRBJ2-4	ASSQRVGRASLGKNIQY
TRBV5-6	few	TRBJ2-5	ASRRPGAGGETQY
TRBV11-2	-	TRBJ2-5	ASSLDSYTGGTQY
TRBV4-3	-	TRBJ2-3	ASSRQTGGYRDTQY
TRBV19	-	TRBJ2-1	ASWDREDNEQF
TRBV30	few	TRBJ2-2	AWRSASYTGELF
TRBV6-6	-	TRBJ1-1	ASRPLGVNEAF
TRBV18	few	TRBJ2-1	ASSPTGGAYNEQF